The clone carrying this TCR beta chain has only a few counts. Profiled with immunoSEQ multiplex PCR; TCRdb holds only in-frame clones, not every one. The sample yields about 230,000 clones, 83% seen once. This record comes from a study of blood T cell repertoires in COVID-19. About the study: Sites in the United States, Italy and Spain provided acute and convalescent COVID-19 samples.

This CDR3 is built from 11 residues. V dropped 4 bases and J dropped 4 bases, with 5 bases sitting between them. CDR1 is SGHRS and CDR2 is YFSETQ in the germline V gene. The sequencing sample was made of peripheral blood. This chain joins TRBV5-1 and TRBJ2-5, with TRBD2 as a possible D gene (5 bases). This TCR was recovered from a woman in her forties or fifties with acute or convalescent COVID-19. CDR3 residues: CASSGGETQYF. For the CDR3, the DNA is TGCGCCAGCAGCGGAGGAGAGACCCAGTACTTC.